One sample yielded the 10 T cell receptor beta chains listed below, sequenced in a study of blood T cell repertoires in COVID-19. Libraries were prepared by immunoSEQ multiplex PCR; TCRdb keeps only in-frame clonotypes and omits some of them. Of over 130,000 clones in the sample, 84% were seen once. The specimen sequenced was peripheral blood. These receptors came from a man younger than 40 with COVID-19, enrolled during active disease.

There are a few counts of this clone. The chain employs TRBV27 and TRBJ1-3; maybe TRBD1 (5 bases). Germline-derived CDR1 and CDR2 are MNHEY and SMNVEV (reference sequence). This CDR3 region has 13 residues. V lost 6 bases to trimming and J lost 0 bases, with 6 bases between them. The DNA of the CDR3 is TGTGCCAGCAGAGGACACTCTGGAAACACCATATATTTT. Translation gives CASRGHSGNTIYF.

This clone was found a few times. This chain uses TRBV24-1 with TRBJ1-4, with TRBD1 matching 7 bases. CDR3 length: 15 amino acids. Germline loops: CDR1 KGHDR, CDR2 SFDVKD. The V and J ends lost 3 bases and 7 bases, in that order; junction bases with no gene match: 7. The CDR3 reads CATSDPGQDGEKLFF. CDR3 nucleotides: TGTGCCACCAGTGATCCTGGACAGGACGGTGAAAAACTGTTTTTT.

The V and J genes are TRBV6-5 and TRBJ2-2; D gene ambiguous. Germline V gene lookup returns CDR1 MNHEY and CDR2 SVGAGI. The ends were cut back, 4 bases at V and 5 bases at J, with 11 bases in the middle. This CDR3 contains 14 residues. The CDR3 bases are TGTGCCAGCAGTTCACTCGTGGTAACCGGGGAGCTGTTTTTT. Its protein product is CASSSLVVTGELFF.

This clone was counted a few times. The chain is built from TRBV14 and TRBJ2-7; D is perhaps TRBD1 (6 bases). V was pared by 4 bases and J by 2 bases, with 21 bases between. There are 17 residues in the CDR3. Germline CDR1 and CDR2: SGHDN and FVKESK. The CDR3 bases are TGTGCCAGCAGCCTGACCTTTTGGGGGCTCGCTACCTACGAGCAGTACTTC. This encodes CASSLTFWGLATYEQYF.

This chain joins TRBV6-5 and TRBJ1-1, with TRBD1 matching over 8 bases. The CDR3 covers 11 residues. Germline-derived CDR1 and CDR2 are MNHEY and SVGAGI. The V segment lost 8 bases and the J segment 4 bases; nucleotides outside the gene matches: 0. The chain's CDR3 is CASGQGTEAFF. The CDR3 DNA reads as TGTGCCAGCGGACAGGGCACTGAAGCTTTCTTT.

This chain uses TRBV11-3 with TRBJ2-3, with 8 nucleotides matching TRBD2. Trimming cost V 5 bases and J 1 base; bases outside gene matches: 5. The CDR3 has 15 amino acids. CDR1 is SGHNT and CDR2 is YENEEA in the germline V gene. The CDR3 loop reads CASSPRSGGTDTQYF. For the CDR3, the DNA is TGTGCCAGCAGCCCCCGTAGCGGGGGCACAGATACGCAGTATTTT.

V usage is TRBV7-2 and J usage is TRBJ2-5; possible D gene TRBD2, 6 bases. Germline CDR1 and CDR2: SGHTA and FQGNSA. Trimming took 4 bases from V and 1 from J, leaving 19 bases between them. The CDR3 has 17 residues. DNA for the CDR3: TGTGCCAGCAGCTCCGGGGTTGGGCGGAGGGCCCAAGAGACCCAGTACTTC. Translating gives CASSSGVGRRAQETQYF.

J is TRBJ1-5 and V is TRBV10-3, with 11 bases aligning to TRBD1. With V trimmed by 3 bases and J by 6 bases, 4 bases remained unmatched. Looked up from germline, CDR1 is ENHRY and CDR2 is SYGVKD. This CDR3 region has 15 residues. CDR3 nucleotides: TGTGCCATCAGTGACGGGACAGGGGGGAGTCAGCCCCAGCATTTT. Encoded protein: CAISDGTGGSQPQHF.

V usage is TRBV24-1 and J usage is TRBJ2-3; the D gene is possibly TRBD2 (6 bases). Looked up from germline, CDR1 is KGHDR and CDR2 is SFDVKD. V was cut by 1 base and J by 1 base, with 8 bases left in between. The CDR3 has 15 amino acids. For the CDR3, the DNA is TGTGCCACCAGTGATTTACCGGGAGGCACAGATACGCAGTATTTT. Its protein product is CATSDLPGGTDTQYF.

In this sample, this clone turned up a few times. The V gene is TRBV28, the J gene TRBJ1-1, with TRBD1 matching 10 bases. The CDR3 is made up of 13 amino acids. Per the germline V gene, CDR1 is MDHEN and CDR2 is SYDVKM. The V segment lost 6 bases and the J segment 9 bases; nucleotides outside the gene matches: 7. CDR3 nucleotide sequence: TGTGCCAGCAGACCGACAGGGGGCGTAAAAGCTTTCTTT. This encodes CASRPTGGVKAFF.